This is a list of T cell receptor beta chains from one sample in a study of cytomegalovirus exposure and HLA in healthy donors. Produced via immunoSEQ multiplex PCR; TCRdb's table is partial and in-frame only. The table lists approximately 150,000 clones, about 66% of them singletons. The sequencing input was PBMCs. These receptors were taken from a male donor in good health and CMV-seronegative. Both conserved end residues are part of each CDR3. D genes are given only for firm matches. A row's size may be missing; if present it is once, few, many or a size class.

NA	TRBD1	TRBJ2-7	TRBV9	CASSGPGGEQYF	TGTGCCAGCAGCGGACCAGGGGGCGAGCAGTACTTC
NA	TRBD1	TRBJ1-2	TRBV6-5	CASSPLPGQSYGYTF	TGTGCCAGCAGCCCCCTTCCGGGACAGTCTTATGGCTACACCTTC
few	NA	TRBJ2-7	TRBV21-1	CASSKAVGGGAEIREQYF	NA
NA	TRBD2	TRBJ2-1	TRBV11-2	CASSLSTSGGLNEQFF	TGTGCCAGCAGCTTATCTACCAGCGGGGGCTTGAATGAGCAGTTCTTC
NA	TRBD1	TRBJ1-2	TRBV6-6	CASTLDRDGYTF	TGTGCCAGCACCTTAGACAGGGATGGCTACACCTTC
NA	NA	TRBJ2-5	TRBV29-1	CSVGPSGKETQYF	TGCAGCGTTGGCCCCTCGGGGAAAGAGACCCAGTACTTC
NA	TRBD1	TRBJ1-2	TRBV6-9	CAIFRDRGRVNYGYTF	TGTGCCATCTTCCGGGACAGGGGTCGGGTTAACTATGGCTACACCTTC
NA	TRBD1	TRBJ2-5	TRBV7-9	CSSSFTGTATLGETQYF	TGTTCCAGCAGCTTCACCGGGACAGCCACATTGGGGGAGACCCAGTACTTC
NA	TRBD2	TRBJ2-7	TRBV7-9	CASSRKAGISYEQYF	TGTGCCAGCAGCCGTAAAGCGGGGATCTCCTACGAGCAGTACTTC
NA	NA	TRBJ1-5	TRBV15	CATSREWGGNQPQHF	TGTGCCACCAGCAGAGAATGGGGAGGCAATCAGCCCCAGCATTTT
few	NA	TRBJ2-1	TRBV7-9	CASSLNNGGEQFF	TGTGCCAGCAGCTTAAACAACGGGGGAGAGCAGTTCTTC
NA	TRBD1	TRBJ2-7	TRBV27	CASSPGQGAGEQYF	TGTGCCAGCAGTCCCGGACAGGGGGCTGGTGAGCAGTACTTC
few	NA	TRBJ2-5	TRBV4-3	CASSQDLATIQETQYF	TGCGCCAGCAGCCAAGATCTAGCGACGATCCAAGAGACCCAGTACTTC
NA	TRBD2	TRBJ2-5	TRBV28	CASSSGARETQYF	TGTGCCAGCAGTAGCGGGGCTCGGGAGACCCAGTACTTC
NA	NA	TRBJ1-1	TRBV11-2	CASSSNQVAFF	TGTGCCAGCAGTTCGAACCAGGTGGCTTTCTTT
NA	NA	TRBJ2-2	TRBV6-1	CASSSGLANTGELFF	TGTGCCAGCAGTTCGGGACTTGCGAACACCGGGGAGCTGTTTTTT
few	TRBD1	TRBJ1-1	TRBV29-1	CSVLAGTGVAEAFF	TGCAGCGTACTCGCCGGGACAGGGGTCGCTGAAGCTTTCTTT
NA	TRBD1	TRBJ2-7	TRBV5-1	CASSLAQGRSSEQYF	TGCGCCAGCAGCTTGGCACAGGGGCGTTCGAGCGAGCAGTACTTC
NA	NA	TRBJ2-7	TRBV7-2	CASSWGGGGGYEQYF	TGTGCCAGCAGCTGGGGGGGCGGCGGGGGATACGAGCAGTACTTC
NA	TRBD1	TRBJ2-7	TRBV13	CASSFGQGAVEQYF	TGTGCCAGCAGCTTCGGACAGGGGGCGGTGGAGCAGTACTTC
NA	TRBD2	TRBJ2-3	TRBV5-1	CASSLDLAGGTDTQYF	TGCGCCAGCAGCTTGGACTTAGCGGGGGGCACAGATACGCAGTATTTT
NA	NA	TRBJ2-2	TRBV6-5	CASSRTGELFF	TGTGCCAGCAGCCGTACCGGGGAGCTGTTTTTT
NA	NA	TRBJ1-2	TRBV2	CASNEERNNYGYTF	TGTGCCAGCAACGAGGAGAGGAATAACTATGGCTACACCTTC
NA	TRBD1	TRBJ1-2	TRBV7-8	CASSLTQGQEGYTF	TGTGCCAGCAGCTTAACCCAGGGACAGGAGGGCTACACCTTC
NA	TRBD1	TRBJ1-5	TRBV6-6	CASSYDFQGAGQPQHF	TGTGCCAGCAGTTACGATTTCCAGGGGGCAGGCCAGCCCCAGCATTTT
NA	TRBD2	TRBJ2-4	TRBV4-3	CASSQDISGGAEKHF	TGCGCCAGCAGCCAAGATATCAGCGGGGGGGCTGAGAAGCACTTC
NA	TRBD1	TRBJ1-2	TRBV9	CASSVGIRGGARYGYTF	TGTGCCAGCAGCGTAGGGATAAGAGGGGGCGCTCGCTATGGCTACACCTTC
NA	TRBD1	TRBJ2-5	TRBV5-6	CASIGTEKETQYF	TGTGCCAGCATTGGGACAGAAAAAGAGACCCAGTACTTC
NA	NA	TRBJ2-7	TRBV28	CASSLPGSYEQYF	TGTGCCAGCAGTTTACCGGGCTCCTACGAGCAGTACTTC